The 19 T cell receptor beta chains given below trace back to one sample, sequenced in a study of early T cells in non-severe SARS-CoV-2 infection. TCRdb processed the 5' RACE reads anew with MiXCR; each CDR3 protein has one entry. Here the sample spans around 100,000 distinct CDR3 sequences, approximately 17% being singletons. Material: whole blood. Source of these receptors: an adult who was a healthcare worker with PCR-confirmed SARS-CoV-2 infection or an uninfected control (not recorded which).

The chain links TRBV27 to TRBJ2-7, with a tentative D call TRBD1 (6 bases). Trimming removed 2 bases from V and 3 bases from J, with 23 bases in between. Germline lookup yields CDR1 MNHEY and CDR2 SMNVEV (reference sequence). The CDR3 runs to 18 residues. CDR3 loop: CASSLKSRRGTSYYEQYF. In DNA, the CDR3 is TGTGCCAGCAGTTTAAAGTCTCGAAGGGGGACGTCCTACTACGAGCAGTACTTC.

This clonotype was counted a few times. In nucleotides, the CDR3 is TGCGCCAGCAGCTTGGACAGGGAGAATTCACCCCTCCACTTT. Translated, it gives CASSLDRENSPLHF. This chain links TRBV5-1 with TRBJ1-6; D possibly corresponds to TRBD1 (6 bases). The CDR3 runs to 14 residues. The V gene lost 0 bases and the J gene lost 7 bases, with 8 bases spanning the gap. CDR1 is SGHRS, CDR2 YFSETQ, per germline. Full variable domain (outside the CDR3, taken from reference TRBV5-1 and TRBJ1-6): KAGVTQTPRYLIKTRGQQVTLSCSPISGHRSVSWYQQTPGQGLQFLFEYFSETQRNKGNFPGRFSGRQFSNSRSEMNVSTLELGDSALYLCASSLDRENSPLHFGNGTRLTVT.

This clonotype was recorded a few times. The chain uses TRBV10-3 and TRBJ2-5, with D uncertain. This CDR3 has 13 amino acids. V dropped 4 bases and J dropped 4 bases, with 10 bases sitting between them. Per germline, CDR1 ENHRY and CDR2 SYGVKD. CDR3 nucleotides: TGTGCCATCAGTGGGAGCACCGCAGAGACCCAGTACTTC. Amino acids: CAISGSTAETQYF.

This clonotype was detected a few times. CDR3 bases: TGTGCCAGCAGCTTGGGGGCCCTAACAGATACGCAGTATTTT. Translating gives CASSLGALTDTQYF. The chain carries TRBV5-4 and TRBJ2-3; no reliable D call. Trimming shortened V by 0 bases and J by 3 bases, and 8 bases separated the two germline ends. The germline CDR1 and CDR2 sequences are SGHNT and YYREEE (reference sequence). The CDR3 extends over 14 amino acids.

The V call is TRBV5-4, the J call TRBJ2-5; either TRBD1 or TRBD2 may supply D (5 bases each). CDR3 size: 14 residues. The germline gives CDR1 SGHNT, CDR2 YYREEE (reference sequence). The V gene lost 3 bases and the J gene lost 2 bases, with 11 bases spanning the gap. The CDR3: CASSSGPTQETQYF. Here the CDR3 DNA reads TGTGCCAGCAGCTCGGGACCTACACAAGAGACCCAGTACTTC.

The chain links TRBV29-1 to TRBJ2-5; D ambiguous. V was clipped by 3 bases and J by 5 bases, with 10 bases between them. Germline V gene lookup returns CDR1 SQVTM and CDR2 ANQGSEA. The CDR3 loop spans 12 amino acids. In nucleotides, the CDR3 is TGCAGCGTTGATGGTGGAAGGGAGACCCAGTACTTC. The encoded protein is CSVDGGRETQYF. Full variable domain (missing parts from reference TRBV29-1 and TRBJ2-5): SAVISQKPSRDICQRGTSLTIQCQVDSQVTMMFWYRQQPGQSLTLIATANQGSEATYESGFVIDKFPISRPNLTFSTLTVSNMSPEDSSIYLCSVDGGRETQYFGPGTRLLVL.

This clonotype was seen a few times. The chain links TRBV12-3 or TRBV12-4 to TRBJ2-6; 7 positions match TRBD1. The length of the CDR3 is 16 residues. Germline trimming cut 5 bases from V and 2 bases from J; bases unmatched to any gene: 6. The CDR3 loop is CASSKFTGAGANVLTF. The DNA of the CDR3 is TGTGCCAGCAGTAAATTCACAGGGGCTGGGGCCAACGTCCTGACTTTC.

The chain has TRBV20-1 and TRBJ2-1; D is perhaps TRBD2 (6 bases). The CDR3 sequence is 12 residues long. The germline gives CDR1 DFQATT, CDR2 SNEGSKA (reference sequence). Trimming shortened V by 4 bases and J by 6 bases, and 10 bases separated the two germline ends. The CDR3 nucleotides read TGCAGTGCTATAGGGCGGGGCAATGAGCAGTTCTTC. Its protein is CSAIGRGNEQFF.

The CDR3 DNA is TGTGCCAGCATCCCCGGTCAAGCTGGGGCCAACGTCCTGACTTTC. The encoded protein is CASIPGQAGANVLTF. The chain employs TRBV6-2 or TRBV6-3 and TRBJ2-6; unclear D gene. Between the trimmed V and J ends, which lost 7 bases and 2 bases, there was a span of 12 bases. CDR3 length: 15 amino acids. The germline CDR1 and CDR2 sequences are MNHEY and SVGEGT.

In this sample, this clonotype turned up many times. The chain employs TRBV20-1 and TRBJ2-7, with a possible D match to TRBD2 (7 bases). The CDR3 extends over 14 amino acids. Germline lookup yields CDR1 DFQATT and CDR2 SNEGSKA (reference sequence). The V end was cut by 5 bases, the J end by 3 bases, with 17 bases between. The CDR3 coding sequence is TGCAGTGCTCATGTTGGGGGGGCTAGCTACGAGCAGTACTTC. Its translation is CSAHVGGASYEQYF.

This sequence joins TRBV7-9 and TRBJ1-1; no reliable D call. The V gene lost 1 base and the J gene lost 5 bases, with 5 bases spanning the gap. The CDR3 spans 12 residues. Germline lookup yields CDR1 SEHNR and CDR2 FQNEAQ (reference sequence). The CDR3 loop is CASSLEETEAFF. DNA of the CDR3: TGTGCCAGCAGCTTAGAGGAGACTGAAGCTTTCTTT.

The rearrangement uses TRBV7-2 and TRBJ2-1; 12 bases match TRBD2. The CDR3 extends over 19 amino acids. Germline V gene sequence: CDR1 SGHTA, CDR2 FQGNSA. The V and J ends lost 1 base and 4 bases, in that order; junction bases with no gene match: 11. The CDR3 nucleotides read TGTGCCAGCAGCTTAGTGGCAGGCGGGCTAGCGGGAGGGTACAATGAGCAGTTCTTC. Amino acid sequence: CASSLVAGGLAGGYNEQFF.

This clonotype was detected only a few times. The CDR3, as DNA: TGTGCCAGCAGCCCCAGGACGGTGGAGACGCAGTATTTT. Translated: CASSPRTVETQYF. The J gene is TRBJ2-3, the V gene TRBV7-2; D is undetermined. There are 13 residues in the CDR3. The ends were cut back, 5 bases at V and 9 bases at J, with 15 bases in the middle. Germline V lookup: CDR1 SGHTA, CDR2 FQGNSA.

V and J are TRBV12-3 or TRBV12-4 and TRBJ1-2; D gene ambiguous. The CDR3 contains 14 residues. Between the trimmed V and J ends, which lost 3 bases and 0 bases, there was a span of 8 bases. The CDR3 DNA reads as TGTGCCAGCAGTTTCGGTACAGCTAACTATGGCTACACCTTC. As protein: CASSFGTANYGYTF.

The rearrangement joins TRBV6-5 to TRBJ2-2; 13 bases match TRBD2. Germline V lookup: CDR1 MNHEY, CDR2 SVGAGI. V dropped 10 bases and J dropped 2; count of bases not matched to a gene: 4. This CDR3 comprises 15 residues. As DNA, the CDR3 is TGTGCCACCTTGGGACTAGCGGGAAACACCGGGGAGCTGTTTTTT. Encoded protein: CATLGLAGNTGELFF.

The count of this clonotype is one. This sequence joins TRBV4-3 and TRBJ2-1, with a possible D match to TRBD2 (5 bases). Germline V lookup: CDR1 LGHNA, CDR2 YSLEER. The CDR3 is 15 amino acids. V was shortened by 4 bases and J by 0 bases, with 10 bases between the two germline ends. For the CDR3, the DNA is TGCGCCAGCAGCCTGGAGGTCCACTCCTACAATGAGCAGTTCTTC. This gives the protein CASSLEVHSYNEQFF.

This clonotype has just a few counts. The chain links TRBV7-9 to TRBJ1-2, with D perhaps matching TRBD1 (5 bases). Germline V CDR1 and CDR2: SEHNR, FQNEAQ (reference sequence). Deletions cut 1 base from V and 4 bases from J, with 10 bases between. The CDR3 sequence is 14 residues long. The CDR3 DNA reads TGTGCCAGCAGCTTAGGTGGGGGGATCTATGGCTACACCTTC. Translation: CASSLGGGIYGYTF.

This chain connects TRBV27 to TRBJ2-7; D perhaps matches TRBD2 (6 bases). The V end was cut by 5 bases, the J end by 2 bases, with 10 bases between. The CDR3 runs 13 residues. The germline V gene encodes CDR1 MNHEY and CDR2 SMNVEV (reference sequence). DNA of the CDR3: TGTGCCAGCAGTGATAGCGGAGCCTACGAGCAGTACTTC. This gives the protein CASSDSGAYEQYF.

This clonotype was seen a handful of times. This chain links TRBV7-9 with TRBJ2-3, with unresolved D. V gave up 7 bases and J gave up 2 bases, with 4 bases separating them. Germline CDR1 is SEHNR and CDR2 is FQNEAQ (reference sequence). The CDR3 runs 11 residues. CDR3 sequence reads: CASTPTDTQYF. The CDR3, as DNA: TGTGCCAGCACTCCCACAGATACGCAGTATTTT.